A selection of T cell receptor beta chains follows, all from one sample in a study of identical twins. TCRdb analysed the 5' RACE reads with MiXCR anew, one entry per CDR3 protein. The data contain 1.5 million to 2 million distinct CDR3 sequences, less than 40% of them singletons. The sample consisted of cord blood. The receptors derive from a newborn girl in good health. Each CDR3 is given with its conserved first and last residue. A D gene is named only where the DNA matches it firmly. Clone size is stated in some rows and not others, as once, few, many or a class when expanded.

clone size,V gene,D gene,J gene,CDR3 DNA,CDR3 protein
-,TRBV6-5,-,TRBJ1-5,TGTGCCAGCAGAAACAGTGGAGGAGGCAATCAGCCCCAGCATTTT,CASRNSGGGNQPQHF
-,TRBV30,TRBD2,TRBJ2-7,TGTGCCTGGACTAGCGGACTTACCTACGAGCAGTACTTC,CAWTSGLTYEQYF
-,TRBV20-1,-,TRBJ2-1,TGCAGTGCTAGCGGGGCAACCGACGGTGAGCAGTTCTTC,CSASGATDGEQFF
-,TRBV21-1,-,TRBJ1-1,TGTGCCAGCAGCAAAACTCCAGGGTGGAACACTGAAGCTTTCTTT,CASSKTPGWNTEAFF
-,TRBV6-1,-,TRBJ1-1,TGTGCCAGCAGGCCAGGGGTGCAGAACACTGAAGCTTTCTTT,CASRPGVQNTEAFF
-,TRBV7-9,TRBD2,TRBJ2-1,TGTGCCAGTAGCTTTCGGGCGGGGGGCCTTTACAATGAGCAGTTCTTC,CASSFRAGGLYNEQFF
-,TRBV20-1,-,TRBJ2-7,TGCAGTGCTAGACGGACAGCGAGCTCCTACGAGCAGTACTTC,CSARRTASSYEQYF
-,TRBV5-1,-,TRBJ2-7,TGCGCCAGCAGCTTGGAGCCGGGATTACGGTCGGGTGAGCAGTACTTC,CASSLEPGLRSGEQYF
-,TRBV14,-,TRBJ1-2,TGTGCCAGCAGCCCCCCCCAAGTGAGTGGCTACACCTTC,CASSPPQVSGYTF
few,TRBV25-1,-,TRBJ2-7,TGTGCCAGCAGTGATTCCGGGACTTACTCCTACGAGCAGTACTTC,CASSDSGTYSYEQYF
many,TRBV28,-,TRBJ2-5,TGTGCCAGCAGTTTACGAGACAGAGAGACCCAGTACTTC,CASSLRDRETQYF
-,TRBV11-2,TRBD2,TRBJ2-2,TGTGCCAGCAGAGTAATAGCGGGGAAAACCGGGGAGCTGTTTTTT,CASRVIAGKTGELFF
-,TRBV20-1,TRBD1,TRBJ2-1,TGCAGTGCTAGAGGGGGCGGAGACAGGGGGCTTAACTCCTACAATGAGCAGTTCTTC,CSARGGGDRGLNSYNEQFF
few,TRBV20-1,TRBD1,TRBJ1-1,TGCAGTGCTAGGGGACAGCATAACACTGAAGCTTTCTTT,CSARGQHNTEAFF
few,TRBV6-1,-,TRBJ1-2,TGTGCCAGCAGTGAATTTATGGGGATTTTGGAGGGCTACACCTTC,CASSEFMGILEGYTF
many,TRBV20-1,-,TRBJ2-4,TGCAGTGCTAGAGATCCCCGGGATTGGGACATTCAGTACTTC,CSARDPRDWDIQYF
-,TRBV5-6,-,TRBJ2-7,TGTGCCAGCAGCTTGGCCGAATGGGGGTACGAGCAGTACTTC,CASSLAEWGYEQYF
-,TRBV4-1,TRBD2,TRBJ2-7,TGCGCCAGCAGCCAAGTCCGCGGGAGCCAGTACGAGCAGTACTTC,CASSQVRGSQYEQYF
-,TRBV7-9,TRBD1,TRBJ1-1,TGTGCCAGCAGTCTACAGGGGCAAACTGAAGCTTTCTTT,CASSLQGQTEAFF
many,TRBV28,-,TRBJ2-1,TGTGCCAGCAGGAGACTCTACAATGAGCAGTTCTTC,CASRRLYNEQFF
-,TRBV28,-,TRBJ2-1,TGTGCCAGCAGTTTACCTCCATTGACTAGTGGGCGGCCCTACAATGAGCAGTTCTTC,CASSLPPLTSGRPYNEQFF
-,TRBV11-2,-,TRBJ2-1,TGTGCCAGCAGCCCGACTAGAGCCCATGAGCAGTTCTTC,CASSPTRAHEQFF